Listed below are T cell receptor beta chains from one sample, sequenced in a study of CD8 T cells in ankylosing spondylitis. MiXCR, run by TCRdb on the 5' RACE reads, gives a single entry per CDR3 protein. The sample carries 500,000 or so distinct CDR3 sequences, about 5.4% recorded once. Sequences were obtained from blood, either unsorted or a sorted T cell fraction (not recorded which). The receptor source for this set is a male donor with ankylosing spondylitis. Each CDR3 is given with its conserved first and last residue. The order of the fields is clone size, D gene, J gene, V gene, CDR3 protein, CDR3 DNA. A D gene is named only where the DNA matches it firmly. Clone size is not always given. Where it is, it says once, few, many or a class for expanded clones.

size: many; D: -; J: TRBJ2-2; V: TRBV11-1; CDR3: CASSKNRDTGELFF; DNA: TGTGCCAGCAGTAAGAACAGGGACACCGGGGAGCTGTTTTTT
size: many; D: TRBD1; J: TRBJ2-5; V: TRBV11-2; CDR3: CASSLEEGTGRLTQYF; DNA: TGTGCCAGCAGCTTAGAAGAGGGGACAGGGCGCTTGACCCAGTACTTC
size: many; D: TRBD1; J: TRBJ1-5; V: TRBV7-6; CDR3: CASSRRDRGLGQPQHF; DNA: TGTGCCAGCAGCCGTCGGGACAGGGGGTTAGGTCAGCCCCAGCATTTT
size: -; D: TRBD1; J: TRBJ2-2; V: TRBV20-1; CDR3: CSASRDRGPGELFF; DNA: TGCAGTGCTAGTCGGGACAGGGGGCCCGGGGAGCTGTTTTTT
size: -; D: TRBD1; J: TRBJ2-5; V: TRBV6-6; CDR3: CATRQGARETQYF; DNA: TGTGCCACCCGTCAGGGGGCGCGTGAGACCCAGTACTTC
size: many; D: -; J: TRBJ2-4; V: TRBV12-3/TRBV12-4; CDR3: CASSLDPAPKYF; DNA: TGTGCCAGCAGTTTGGATCCGGCTCCGAAGTACTTC
size: many; D: -; J: TRBJ2-7; V: TRBV20-1; CDR3: CSAHRVSYEQYF; DNA: TGCAGTGCCCACAGGGTATCCTACGAGCAGTACTTC
size: -; D: -; J: TRBJ2-7; V: TRBV6-1; CDR3: CASKEGRLSYEQYF; DNA: TGTGCCAGCAAAGAGGGGAGACTCTCCTACGAGCAGTACTTC
size: many; D: -; J: TRBJ1-2; V: TRBV6-5; CDR3: CASSSRADGDYGYTF; DNA: TGTGCCAGCAGCTCTCGAGCGGACGGGGACTATGGCTACACCTTC
size: many; D: -; J: TRBJ2-2; V: TRBV18; CDR3: CASSPDRTGELFF; DNA: TGTGCCAGCTCACCAGACCGAACCGGGGAGCTGTTTTTT
size: many; D: -; J: TRBJ1-1; V: TRBV10-3; CDR3: CAISERLQNTEAFF; DNA: TGTGCCATCAGTGAGCGTCTTCAGAACACTGAAGCTTTCTTT
size: few; D: -; J: TRBJ2-1; V: TRBV7-2; CDR3: CASSLGGRPYNEQFF; DNA: TGTGCCAGCAGCTTAGGGGGACGACCCTACAATGAGCAGTTCTTC
size: many; D: -; J: TRBJ2-7; V: TRBV27; CDR3: CASSPLQGRTYEQYF; DNA: TGTGCCAGCAGCCCCTTACAGGGGAGGACCTACGAGCAGTACTTC
size: many; D: -; J: TRBJ2-3; V: TRBV29-1; CDR3: CSVELDTRTDTQYF; DNA: TGCAGCGTTGAATTGGACACACGCACAGATACGCAGTATTTT
size: many; D: -; J: TRBJ2-7; V: TRBV7-2; CDR3: CASSLGGIQYF; DNA: TGTGCCAGCAGCTTAGGGGGGATCCAGTACTTC
size: many; D: -; J: TRBJ1-1; V: TRBV5-1; CDR3: CASSDGENTEAFF; DNA: TGCGCCAGCAGCGACGGAGAGAACACTGAAGCTTTCTTT
size: many; D: TRBD2; J: TRBJ2-5; V: TRBV24-1; CDR3: CATSDGLAGIQETQYF; DNA: TGTGCCACCAGTGATGGACTAGCGGGAATCCAAGAGACCCAGTACTTC